The clone carrying this T cell receptor (beta chain) was counted between two and nine times. Its target is unknown. The sample's time point: late sampling 161 to 241 days after vaccination in a few convalescent patients. Sample treatment: roughly ten-day PBMC culture with coronavirus spike peptide pools or control peptides (ViraFEST assay). ViraFEST used peptide pools to expand antigen-specific T cells before TCR sequencing. The data derive from a study of vaccination and CD4 T cells after COVID-19. Study as a whole: Sampling occurred at day 14 and days 161 to 241 post-vaccination in a few convalescent patients.

This CDR3 contains 16 residues. The germline V gene has CDR1 DFQATT and CDR2 SNEGSKA (reference sequence). V lost 3 bases to trimming and J lost 2 bases, with 19 bases between them. Sequencing of cultured CD4+ T cell DNA used the Oncomine TCR Beta short-read assay. CD4+ T cells were cultured, and genomic DNA was extracted from them. TCRdb called the PCR reads again in MiXCR, with one record for every CDR3 protein. The data hold tens of thousands of distinct CDR3 sequences, with 35% observed a single time. The sequenced sample was CD4+ T cells from blood, cultured in vitro, obtained about 7 months after SARS-CoV-2 vaccination. The genes are TRBV20-1 and TRBJ2-5; D is possibly TRBD1 (7 bases). The TCR originated in a human donor who had recovered from COVID-19. Written as DNA, the CDR3 is TGCAGTGCTAGGAGTTTCAAGCAGGGGGGACAAGAGACCCAGTACTTC. Translation gives CSARSFKQGGQETQYF.